Sequencing of this TCR beta chain was carried out in a study of PD-L1 blockade in urothelial cancer. Turning to the study itself: Patients' histories included 0 to 3 prior chemotherapy regimens.

V was pared by 4 bases and J by 5 bases, with 10 bases of the junction left unmatched. Germline lookup yields CDR1 SGHRS and CDR2 YFSETQ. The CDR3 length is 15 residues. Templates that were synthetic TCR analogs were spiked into each PCR. Libraries were prepared by immunoSEQ multiplex PCR; TCRdb keeps only in-frame clonotypes and omits some of them. Here the sample spans approximately 79,000 clones, 87% being singletons. This clonotype was obtained from a woman in her seventies with urothelial cancer. The material was PBMCs, obtained around atezolizumab (anti-PD-L1) treatment. The chain employs TRBV5-1 and TRBJ2-7; 9 bases fit TRBD2. The CDR3 loop is CASSTPLAGSHEQYF. The DNA of the CDR3 is TGCGCCAGCAGCACCCCTCTAGCGGGATCCCACGAGCAGTACTTC.